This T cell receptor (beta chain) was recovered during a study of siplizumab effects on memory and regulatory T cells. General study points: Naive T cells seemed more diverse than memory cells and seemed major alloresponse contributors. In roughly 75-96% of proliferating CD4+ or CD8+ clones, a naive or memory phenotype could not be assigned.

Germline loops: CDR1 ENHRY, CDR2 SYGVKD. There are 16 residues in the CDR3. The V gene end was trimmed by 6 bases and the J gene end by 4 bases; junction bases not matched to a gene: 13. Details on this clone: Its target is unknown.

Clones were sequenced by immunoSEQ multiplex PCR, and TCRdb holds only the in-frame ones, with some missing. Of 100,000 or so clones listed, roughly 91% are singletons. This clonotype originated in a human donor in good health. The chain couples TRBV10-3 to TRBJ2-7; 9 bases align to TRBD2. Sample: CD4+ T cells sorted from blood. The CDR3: CAIREGLAGEVYEQYF. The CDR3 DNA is TGTGCCATCAGGGAGGGTTTAGCGGGGGAAGTGTACGAGCAGTACTTC.